A selection of T cell receptor beta chains follows, all from one sample in a study of T-cell reconstitution after alpha-beta-depleted transplantation in children. TCRdb re-analysed the PCR reads in MiXCR, keeping a single row per CDR3 protein. The sample has roughly 280,000 distinct CDR3 sequences, around 10% seen once. The material was peripheral blood, obtained 180 days after TCRalphabeta/CD19-depleted stem cell transplant. Receptors were obtained from a male patient aged 2-10 years who had a stem cell transplant for chronic granulomatous disease, so the T cells may come from the graft donor. Both conserved end residues are part of each CDR3.

V gene: TRBV18
J gene: TRBJ2-7
CDR3 protein: CASSPRMTGTSPYEQYF

V gene: TRBV7-2
J gene: TRBJ2-7
CDR3 protein: CASRELAGGLYEQYF

V gene: TRBV20-1
J gene: TRBJ2-7
CDR3 protein: CSARERGYYEQYF

V gene: TRBV20-1
J gene: TRBJ2-5
CDR3 protein: CSARPLAVIETQYF

V gene: TRBV4-1
J gene: TRBJ2-5
CDR3 protein: CASSQDRVETLEETQYF

V gene: TRBV29-1
J gene: TRBJ2-7
CDR3 protein: CSVTSGVQEEQYF

V gene: TRBV9
J gene: TRBJ1-2
CDR3 protein: CASDSGFYGYTF

V gene: TRBV12-3/TRBV12-4
J gene: TRBJ1-5
CDR3 protein: CASSLKGVQPQHF

V gene: TRBV3-1
J gene: TRBJ1-2
CDR3 protein: CASSQDLRVLYGYTF

V gene: TRBV2
J gene: TRBJ2-1
CDR3 protein: CASSEAPGRGGSEQFF

V gene: TRBV7-8
J gene: TRBJ2-1
CDR3 protein: CASSLGGPREQFF

V gene: TRBV3-1
J gene: TRBJ2-1
CDR3 protein: CASSQEASYNEQFF

V gene: TRBV6-1
J gene: TRBJ2-4
CDR3 protein: CASRGNIQYF

V gene: TRBV7-8
J gene: TRBJ2-3
CDR3 protein: CASRLAGEMDTQYF

V gene: TRBV4-3
J gene: TRBJ2-1
CDR3 protein: CASSQDEGAPYNEQFF

V gene: TRBV28
J gene: TRBJ2-5
CDR3 protein: CASSLWGSGDQETQYF